These 11 T cell receptor beta chains share one sample of origin, sequenced in a study of blood T cell repertoires in COVID-19. Data came from immunoSEQ multiplex PCR; TCRdb stores just in-frame clones and leaves some out. The table has about 110,000 clones, 70% to 90% seen once; the top ten hold 3.3%. Input material: peripheral blood. The receptors shown here come from a woman aged 45-59 years with acute or convalescent COVID-19.

The gene calls are TRBV18 and TRBJ2-2, with D possibly matching TRBD1 (5 bases). Trimming cost V 3 bases and J 1 base, with 6 bases left between them. Germline assignment: CDR1 KGHSH and CDR2 LQKENI. CDR3 size: 14 residues. The CDR3 DNA sequence: TGTGCCAGCTCACCGGACAAGAACACCGGGGAGCTGTTTTTT. It yields the protein CASSPDKNTGELFF.

In its sample, this clone was seen once. The CDR3 sequence: CASSQPDRETYGYTF. CDR3 nucleotide sequence: TGTGCCAGTAGCCAACCCGACAGAGAAACTTATGGCTACACCTTC. V usage is TRBV19 and J usage is TRBJ1-2, with a tentative D call TRBD1 (5 bases). Trimming pared 6 bases from V and 5 bases from J, leaving 19 bases between. From germline, CDR1 is LNHDA and CDR2 SQIVND (reference sequence). The CDR3 sequence is 15 residues long.

The genes are TRBV3-1 (or the pseudogene TRBV3-2) and TRBJ1-2; 8 nucleotides align to TRBD1. The CDR3 totals 15 residues. CDR1 LGHDT and CDR2 YNNKEL come from the germline V gene (reference sequence). J lost 8 bases, V lost 0 bases, and 8 bases had no gene match. CDR3: CASSQDGRGRVGYTF. CDR3 sequence (DNA): TGTGCCAGCAGCCAAGACGGCAGGGGGCGCGTAGGCTACACCTTC.

The gene calls are TRBV7-2 and TRBJ2-7, with 7 nucleotides matching TRBD2. The CDR3 length is 14 residues. Unmatched junction bases numbered 3, after V lost 3 bases and J lost 1 base. The germline V gene has CDR1 SGHTA and CDR2 FQGNSA. CDR3 DNA sequence: TGTGCCAGCAGCTTGGGACTACGTTCCTACGAGCAGTACTTC. Translation: CASSLGLRSYEQYF.

This clone appeared a few times. The rearrangement joins TRBV5-1 to TRBJ1-2; D unclear. Deletions cut 8 bases from V and 0 bases from J, with 14 bases between. Looked up from germline, CDR1 is SGHRS and CDR2 is YFSETQ. CDR3 length: 14 amino acids. CDR3 region: CASRRVETNYGYTF. The CDR3 DNA reads TGCGCCAGTAGGCGGGTAGAGACTAACTATGGCTACACCTTC.

In its sample, this clone was seen once. This chain connects TRBV28 to TRBJ2-2; the D gene is possibly TRBD2 (8 bases). CDR1 and CDR2 (germline): MDHEN, SYDVKM. The V end lost 4 bases, the J end lost 5 bases, and 20 bases lay between the germline ends. The CDR3 length is 17 residues. The CDR3 loop is CASSYNPLAGQTGELFF. In DNA form, the CDR3 reads TGTGCCAGCAGTTATAACCCCTTAGCGGGACAGACCGGGGAGCTGTTTTTT.

The J gene is TRBJ2-2, the V gene TRBV3-1 (or the pseudogene TRBV3-2); weak D call: TRBD1 (6 bases). The V and J ends lost 4 bases and 3 bases respectively, with 9 bases between them. Germline CDR1 and CDR2: LGHDT and YNNKEL (reference sequence). The CDR3 is made up of 14 amino acids. The CDR3 protein is CASSPGHYTGELFF. The CDR3 DNA reads TGTGCCAGCAGCCCGGGACATTACACCGGGGAGCTGTTTTTT.

The chain recombines TRBV28 with TRBJ2-7, with D tentatively TRBD1 (6 bases). V was cut by 8 bases and J by 6 bases, with 14 bases left in between. CDR3 length: 12 amino acids. The germline gives CDR1 MDHEN, CDR2 SYDVKM. CDR3 region: CASVLLGGEQYF. The CDR3 DNA reads as TGTGCCAGCGTACTTTTAGGGGGCGAGCAGTACTTC.

This rearrangement joins TRBV7-9 to TRBJ2-7; D is perhaps TRBD1 (8 bases). V shed 4 bases and J shed 1 base, with 17 bases lying between them. The V gene's germline CDR1 is SEHNR and CDR2 FQNEAQ (reference sequence). CDR3 length equals 16 residues. This CDR3 reads CASSSAGQGGSYEQYF. The CDR3 region has the DNA TGTGCCAGCAGCTCCGCCGGACAGGGAGGGTCCTACGAGCAGTACTTC. Based on the CDR3 plus reference TRBV7-9 and TRBJ2-7, the full variable domain is DTGVSQNPRHKITKRGQNVTFRCDPISEHNRLYWYRQTLGQGPEFLTYFQNEAQLEKSRLLSDRFSAERPKGSFSTLEIQRTEQGDSAMYLCASSSAGQGGSYEQYFGPGTRLTVT.

The gene calls are TRBV7-9 and TRBJ2-7; 7 bases are a match to TRBD2. Germline V lookup: CDR1 SEHNR, CDR2 FQNEAQ (reference sequence). With 1 base clipped from V and 3 bases from J, the junction kept 9 bases outside the gene matches. The CDR3 contains 16 residues. The chain's CDR3 is CASSLGSGGSRYEQYF. CDR3 DNA: TGTGCCAGCAGCTTAGGTTCGGGGGGTTCCCGCTACGAGCAGTACTTC.

V usage is TRBV5-1 and J usage is TRBJ2-3; D might be TRBD1 (6 bases). CDR1 is SGHRS, CDR2 YFSETQ, per germline. V shed 0 bases and J shed 0 bases, with 8 bases lying between them. The CDR3 runs 15 residues. In nucleotides, the CDR3 is TGCGCCAGCAGCTTGGTGCAGGGGAGCACAGATACGCAGTATTTT. Translating it yields CASSLVQGSTDTQYF. Combining the CDR3 with reference TRBV5-1 and TRBJ2-3 gives the whole variable domain KAGVTQTPRYLIKTRGQQVTLSCSPISGHRSVSWYQQTPGQGLQFLFEYFSETQRNKGNFPGRFSGRQFSNSRSEMNVSTLELGDSALYLCASSLVQGSTDTQYFGPGTRLTVL.